In this sample, the clone carrying this TCR beta chain turned up many times. The data derive from a study of T-cell reconstitution after alpha-beta-depleted transplantation in children. The authors prepared the TCRbeta library with unique molecular identifiers. TCRdb passed the PCR reads through MiXCR, listing each CDR3 protein once. The sample carries 200,000 to 250,000 distinct CDR3 sequences, roughly a tenth recorded once. Per the germline V gene, CDR1 is ENHRY and CDR2 is SYGVKD. With 5 bases clipped from V and 8 bases from J, the junction kept 6 bases outside the gene matches. This CDR3 is 13 amino acids long.

The source material was PBMCs from the stem cell graft donor, sampled from the stem cell graft. This receptor was obtained from a human donor who donated a stem cell graft to a child with acute lymphoblastic leukemia. The gene calls are TRBV10-3 and TRBJ2-4; 7 bases line up with TRBD1. CDR3 nucleotide sequence: TGTGCCATCAGTCGACAGGGAAGTGACATTCAGTACTTC. Protein sequence: CAISRQGSDIQYF.